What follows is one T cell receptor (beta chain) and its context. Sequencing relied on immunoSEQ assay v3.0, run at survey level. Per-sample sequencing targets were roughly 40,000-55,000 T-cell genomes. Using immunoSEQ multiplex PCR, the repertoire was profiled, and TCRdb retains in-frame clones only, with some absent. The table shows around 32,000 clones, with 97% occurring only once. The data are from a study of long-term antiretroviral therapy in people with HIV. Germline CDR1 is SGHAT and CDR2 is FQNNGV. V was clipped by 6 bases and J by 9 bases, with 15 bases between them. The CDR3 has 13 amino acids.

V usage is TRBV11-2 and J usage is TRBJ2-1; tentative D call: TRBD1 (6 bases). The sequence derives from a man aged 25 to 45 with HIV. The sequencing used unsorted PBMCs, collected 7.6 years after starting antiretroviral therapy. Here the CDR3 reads CASSYRARGEQFF. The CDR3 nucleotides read TGTGCCAGCAGTTATAGGGCCAGGGGTGAGCAGTTCTTC.